Presented here are 21 T cell receptor beta chains from one specimen sequenced in a study of blood T cell repertoires in COVID-19. Libraries were prepared by immunoSEQ multiplex PCR; TCRdb keeps only in-frame clonotypes and omits some of them. The repertoire consists of approximately 97,000 clones, with less than 95% occurring once and the leading ten covering 1.7%. Sample: peripheral blood. These receptors originate from a man in his 60s with acute or convalescent COVID-19.

This clone came up once. The chain recombines TRBV27 with TRBJ1-4; tentative D call: TRBD1 (5 bases). The CDR3 runs 12 residues. Germline assignment: CDR1 MNHEY and CDR2 SMNVEV (reference sequence). The ends were cut back, 8 bases at V and 8 bases at J, with 12 bases in the middle. In DNA, the CDR3 is TGTGCCAGCTCCCATGGGGGGGAAAAACTGTTTTTT. Amino acids: CASSHGGEKLFF.

The rearrangement links TRBV2 to TRBJ2-5; D gene ambiguous. Trimming took 8 bases from V and 5 from J, leaving 12 bases between them. The CDR3 covers 12 residues. Germline V CDR1 and CDR2: SNHLY, FYNNEI. CDR3 bases: TGTGCCAGCGTGCTTATAGCTGAGACCCAGTACTTC. Encoded protein: CASVLIAETQYF.

This chain connects TRBV7-2 to TRBJ1-1; D possibly corresponds to TRBD1 (5 bases). CDR1 SGHTA and CDR2 FQGNSA come from the germline V gene. This CDR3 is built from 16 residues. Deletions cut 11 bases from V and 4 bases from J, with 26 bases between. The CDR3 loop is CAVQGGAATRGTEAFF. CDR3 nucleotide sequence: TGTGCCGTCCAGGGCGGGGCTGCGACTAGGGGCACTGAAGCTTTCTTT.

This sequence joins TRBV9 and TRBJ2-1, with 7 bases fitting TRBD2. Germline CDR1 SGDLS, CDR2 YYNGEE. The J segment lost 4 bases and the V segment lost 3 bases, leaving 4 bases of the junction unmatched. The CDR3 length is 14 residues. CDR3 sequence: CASSAWGGYNEQFF. The DNA for the CDR3 is TGTGCCAGCAGCGCCTGGGGGGGTTACAATGAGCAGTTCTTC.

This sequence joins TRBV6-5 and TRBJ2-1; perhaps TRBD2 as D (6 bases). Trimming pared 5 bases from V and 0 bases from J, leaving 11 bases between. This CDR3 comprises 15 residues. Looked up from germline, CDR1 is MNHEY and CDR2 is SVGAGI. The CDR3 coding sequence is TGTGCCAGCAGTCGTTCTAGCGACTCCTACAATGAGCAGTTCTTC. Its protein is CASSRSSDSYNEQFF.

The CDR3 loop reads CASSAGQTYNEKLFF. For the CDR3, the DNA is TGTGCCAGCAGCGCTGGACAGACGTATAATGAAAAACTGTTTTTT. The chain recombines TRBV7-9 with TRBJ1-4; perhaps TRBD1 as D (6 bases). Germline lookup yields CDR1 SEHNR and CDR2 FQNEAQ (reference sequence). Trimming cost V 5 bases and J 4 bases, with 14 bases left between them. The CDR3 contains 15 residues.

This chain joins TRBV27 and TRBJ1-1; no firm D call. This CDR3 spans 14 amino acids. Germline V gene lookup returns CDR1 MNHEY and CDR2 SMNVEV (reference sequence). With 7 bases removed from V and 1 base from J, the gap between germline ends came to 13 bases. The CDR3 DNA reads TGTGCCAGCACCCCCACTGGGCAGAACACTGAAGCTTTCTTT. Translation: CASTPTGQNTEAFF.

The V call is TRBV6-5, the J call TRBJ1-1; 7 nucleotides match TRBD1. Unmatched junction bases numbered 3, after V lost 2 bases and J lost 0 bases. CDR3 length: 15 amino acids. The germline V gene encodes CDR1 MNHEY and CDR2 SVGAGI. CDR3 residues: CASSYKGQVNTEAFF. In nucleotides, the CDR3 is TGTGCCAGCAGTTACAAAGGACAGGTGAACACTGAAGCTTTCTTT.

This clone was recorded only once. The identical CDR3 is also encoded by other nucleotide sequences in the sample. The chain combines TRBV7-9 with TRBJ1-5, with unresolved D. This CDR3 comprises 12 residues. The V end lost 4 bases, the J end lost 3 bases, and 4 bases lay between the germline ends. CDR1 is SEHNR and CDR2 is FQNEAQ in the germline V gene (reference sequence). CDR3: CASSSNNQPQHF. The CDR3 DNA reads TGTGCCAGCAGCTCTAACAATCAGCCCCAGCATTTT.

In this sample, this clone turned up once. The rearrangement joins TRBV7-6 to TRBJ2-1; perhaps TRBD1 as D (6 bases). This CDR3 spans 17 amino acids. Germline CDR1 SGHVS, CDR2 FNYEAQ. The ends were cut back, 5 bases at V and 5 bases at J, with 22 bases in the middle. CDR3 sequence: CASSLGVRGKLHNEQFF. CDR3 nucleotide sequence: TGTGCCAGCAGCCTTGGTGTCAGGGGCAAGCTTCACAATGAGCAGTTCTTC. Drawing the rest from reference TRBV7-6 and TRBJ2-1, the complete variable domain is GAGVSQSPRYKVTKRGQDVALRCDPISGHVSLYWYRQALGQGPEFLTYFNYEAQQDKSGLPNDRFSAERPEGSISTLTIQRTEQRDSAMYRCASSLGVRGKLHNEQFFGPGTRLTVL.

V is TRBV18 and J is TRBJ1-4; D might be TRBD1 (5 bases). This CDR3 spans 13 amino acids. Germline V gene lookup returns CDR1 KGHSH and CDR2 LQKENI. V was clipped by 5 bases and J by 11 bases, with 15 bases between them. The CDR3 coding sequence is TGTGCCAGCTCATCTGCAGGGCTTGTGAAACTGTTTTTT. This sequence encodes CASSSAGLVKLFF.

V gene TRBV28 combines with J gene TRBJ2-1, with TRBD2 identical over 9 bases. CDR3 size: 14 residues. V was pared by 2 bases and J by 7 bases, with 3 bases of the junction left unmatched. Germline CDR1 and CDR2: MDHEN and SYDVKM. CDR3 sequence reads: CASSLLAGSNEQFF. In nucleotides, the CDR3 is TGTGCCAGCAGTTTACTAGCGGGGAGTAATGAGCAGTTCTTC. Filled out from reference TRBV28 and TRBJ2-1, the complete variable domain reads DVKVTQSSRYLVKRTGEKVFLECVQDMDHENMFWYRQDPGLGLRLIYFSYDVKMKEKGDIPEGYSVSREKKERFSLILESASTNQTSMYLCASSLLAGSNEQFFGPGTRLTVL.

The J gene is TRBJ1-2, the V gene TRBV2, with D unresolved. The CDR3 is 12 residues long. The germline V and J ends were trimmed by 6 bases and 4 bases, with 9 bases remaining between them. Germline-derived CDR1 and CDR2 are SNHLY and FYNNEI. As DNA, the CDR3 is TGTGCCAGCAGGGAGGACCCCTATGGCTACACCTTC. Encoded protein: CASREDPYGYTF.

The rearrangement links TRBV4-1 to TRBJ2-5; possibly TRBD1 for D (5 bases). V shed 1 base and J shed 0 bases, with 6 bases lying between them. The CDR3 contains 14 residues. CDR1 is MGHRA, CDR2 YSYEKL, per germline. The CDR3: CASSQGQYQETQYF. In DNA form, the CDR3 reads TGCGCCAGCAGCCAAGGACAGTACCAAGAGACCCAGTACTTC.

The gene calls are TRBV30 and TRBJ1-5, with D unclear. V gave up 0 bases and J gave up 2 bases, with 5 bases separating them. CDR1 is GTSNPN, CDR2 SVGIG, per germline (reference sequence). The CDR3 runs to 13 residues. DNA of the CDR3: TGTGCCTGGAGTGTGAGAGGCAATCAGCCCCAGCATTTT. Amino acids: CAWSVRGNQPQHF.

This chain links TRBV19 with TRBJ1-6, with 7 bases lining up with TRBD1. The germline V gene encodes CDR1 LNHDA and CDR2 SQIVND (reference sequence). Trimming removed 6 bases from V and 7 bases from J; junction bases left unmatched: 3. This CDR3 comprises 13 residues. CDR3 residues: CASRGQPNSPLHF. The CDR3 DNA sequence: TGTGCCAGTAGGGGACAGCCGAATTCACCCCTCCACTTT.

J is TRBJ2-5 and V is TRBV5-1; D might be TRBD2 (5 bases). Per germline, CDR1 SGHRS and CDR2 YFSETQ. The length of the CDR3 is 15 residues. V shed 4 bases and J shed 2 bases, with 15 bases lying between them. The CDR3 is CASSLSGAPQETQYF. The CDR3 nucleotides are TGCGCCAGCAGCCTAAGCGGCGCCCCACAAGAGACCCAGTACTTC. Full variable domain (remainder filled in from reference TRBV5-1 and TRBJ2-5): KAGVTQTPRYLIKTRGQQVTLSCSPISGHRSVSWYQQTPGQGLQFLFEYFSETQRNKGNFPGRFSGRQFSNSRSEMNVSTLELGDSALYLCASSLSGAPQETQYFGPGTRLLVL.

The V call is TRBV6-5, the J call TRBJ2-7; 8 bases line up with TRBD2. The CDR3 has 15 residues. Germline V gives CDR1 MNHEY, CDR2 SVGAGI. The V gene end was trimmed by 6 bases and the J gene end by 2 bases; junction bases not matched to a gene: 9. The CDR3: CASSAGGAPPYEQYV. Written as DNA, the CDR3 is TGTGCCAGCAGCGCGGGGGGCGCCCCCCCCTACGAGCAGTACGTC.

CDR3 nucleotide sequence: TGTGCCAGTAGTATAGGTGCAGGGTCGGGGAACACTGAAGCTTTCTTT. Its translation: CASSIGAGSGNTEAFF. The rearrangement uses TRBV19 and TRBJ1-1; a possible D gene is TRBD1 (5 bases). Trimming removed 1 base from V and 1 base from J, with 13 bases in between. From germline, CDR1 is LNHDA and CDR2 SQIVND (reference sequence). The CDR3 has 16 amino acids.

The chain links TRBV19 to TRBJ1-5; D is unclear. Germline CDR1 and CDR2: LNHDA and SQIVND (reference sequence). V was pared by 3 bases and J by 0 bases, with 6 bases between. The CDR3 is 14 amino acids. The DNA of the CDR3 is TGTGCCAGTAGTATTCGAGATAGCAATCAGCCCCAGCATTTT. The encoded protein is CASSIRDSNQPQHF. Complete variable domain (other parts from reference TRBV19 and TRBJ1-5): DGGITQSPKYLFRKEGQNVTLSCEQNLNHDAMYWYRQDPGQGLRLIYYSQIVNDFQKGDIAEGYSVSREKKESFPLTVTSAQKNPTAFYLCASSIRDSNQPQHFGDGTRLSIL.

The chain links TRBV20-1 to TRBJ2-5; weak D call: TRBD2 (7 bases). Germline CDR1 DFQATT, CDR2 SNEGSKA (reference sequence). The CDR3 sequence is 13 residues long. Deletions cut 3 bases from V and 5 bases from J, with 13 bases between. The CDR3 sequence: CSASWGGAETQYF. CDR3 DNA sequence: TGCAGTGCTAGTTGGGGGGGGGCGGAGACCCAGTACTTC.